The rows below give T cell receptor beta chains drawn from one sample of a study of T cell repertoires in cytomegalovirus infection. In TCRdb, the reads were re-called with MiXCR into one record per CDR3 protein. Among around 260,000 distinct CDR3 sequences, roughly 9.1% were seen once, and the ten largest hold approximately 16%. Sequencing was performed on PBMCs. These receptors originate from a human donor in good health (CMV status not recorded). Some clones in this sample may be carry-over from other donors' samples. CDR3s include the opening cysteine and the closing phenylalanine or tryptophan. A D gene is named only where the DNA matches it firmly. Only some rows state a clone size, as once, few, many or a class for expanded clones.

V gene: TRBV27; D gene: TRBD2; clone size: many; J gene: TRBJ2-3; CDR3 DNA: TGTGCCAGCAGTCCGATCAACCCGACTAGCGGGGGTTTCACAGATACGCAGTATTTT; CDR3 protein: CASSPINPTSGGFTDTQYF
V gene: TRBV12-5; D gene: NA; clone size: NA; J gene: TRBJ2-7; CDR3 DNA: TGTGCTAGTGGTTTGGTACGCAGGGGAGTCTACGAGCAGTACTTC; CDR3 protein: CASGLVRRGVYEQYF
V gene: TRBV5-1; D gene: NA; clone size: NA; J gene: TRBJ1-4; CDR3 DNA: TGCGCCAGCAGCTTGTCATTCTGGCAGGGTCGAGCGGCTAATGAAAAACTGTTTTTT; CDR3 protein: CASSLSFWQGRAANEKLFF
V gene: TRBV9; D gene: NA; clone size: few; J gene: TRBJ2-3; CDR3 DNA: TGTGCCAGCAGCGAGGGACTCCCCACAGATACGCAGTATTTT; CDR3 protein: CASSEGLPTDTQYF
V gene: TRBV11-2; D gene: NA; clone size: many; J gene: TRBJ2-7; CDR3 DNA: TGTGCCAGCAGCCTGACCAGACTGGGCTCCTACGAGCAGTACTTC; CDR3 protein: CASSLTRLGSYEQYF
V gene: TRBV4-3; D gene: NA; clone size: NA; J gene: TRBJ1-1; CDR3 DNA: TGCGCCAGCAGCCAAGATTGGGCCGCGAACACTGAAGCTTTCTTT; CDR3 protein: CASSQDWAANTEAFF
V gene: TRBV4-2; D gene: NA; clone size: many; J gene: TRBJ2-6; CDR3 DNA: TGTGCCAGCAGCCATCCCCTTGGGGTTCCAGGGGCCAACGTCCTGACTTTC; CDR3 protein: CASSHPLGVPGANVLTF
V gene: TRBV12-5; D gene: NA; clone size: many; J gene: TRBJ1-1; CDR3 DNA: TGTGCTAGTGGTTTGGACCGGACCATGAACACTGAAGCTTTCTTT; CDR3 protein: CASGLDRTMNTEAFF
V gene: TRBV4-1; D gene: NA; clone size: NA; J gene: TRBJ2-5; CDR3 DNA: TGCGCCAGCAGCCAAGAAGGAGCGAAGCAAGAGACCCAGTACTTC; CDR3 protein: CASSQEGAKQETQYF
V gene: TRBV7-8; D gene: NA; clone size: many; J gene: TRBJ2-3; CDR3 DNA: TGTGCCAGCAGCTTAGCTAGTCTGGGACCCACAGATACGCAGTATTTT; CDR3 protein: CASSLASLGPTDTQYF
V gene: TRBV7-2; D gene: NA; clone size: many; J gene: TRBJ2-7; CDR3 DNA: TGTGCCAGCAGCCCGCTTATCCCCTACGAGCAGTACTTC; CDR3 protein: CASSPLIPYEQYF
V gene: TRBV5-1; D gene: TRBD1; clone size: NA; J gene: TRBJ2-7; CDR3 DNA: TGCGCCAGCAGCTTAATCCCCGAGACAGGGGTCGACGAGCAGTACTTC; CDR3 protein: CASSLIPETGVDEQYF
V gene: TRBV19; D gene: NA; clone size: many; J gene: TRBJ1-2; CDR3 DNA: TGTGCCAGTAGTCCGGAACGGGCGGACTATGGCTACACCTTC; CDR3 protein: CASSPERADYGYTF
V gene: TRBV12-3/TRBV12-4; D gene: NA; clone size: many; J gene: TRBJ1-1; CDR3 DNA: TGTGCCAGCAGTTTAGTAGCTTACACTGAAGCTTTCTTT; CDR3 protein: CASSLVAYTEAFF
V gene: TRBV7-2; D gene: NA; clone size: many; J gene: TRBJ1-4; CDR3 DNA: TGTGCCAGCAGCCAGACGGGCGGCGGAAAACTGTTTTTT; CDR3 protein: CASSQTGGGKLFF
V gene: TRBV11-2; D gene: TRBD2; clone size: many; J gene: TRBJ2-7; CDR3 DNA: TGTGCCAGCAGCCCCCGAGTAGCGGGAGCTTACGAGCAGTACTTC; CDR3 protein: CASSPRVAGAYEQYF
V gene: TRBV28; D gene: TRBD1; clone size: many; J gene: TRBJ1-5; CDR3 DNA: TGTGCCAGCAGTTTGTTTTGGGACAGGATTTATAGCAATCAGCCCCAGCATTTT; CDR3 protein: CASSLFWDRIYSNQPQHF
V gene: TRBV7-2; D gene: NA; clone size: many; J gene: TRBJ1-5; CDR3 DNA: TGTGCCAGCAGCTTGCTCAGGGGCGGGGGCAATCAGCCCCAGCATTTT; CDR3 protein: CASSLLRGGGNQPQHF
V gene: TRBV7-9; D gene: NA; clone size: many; J gene: TRBJ1-2; CDR3 DNA: TGTGCCAGCACCTGGGAGGGATCCCGAAGTGGCTACACCTTC; CDR3 protein: CASTWEGSRSGYTF
V gene: TRBV5-3; D gene: NA; clone size: many; J gene: TRBJ2-1; CDR3 DNA: TGTGCCAGCAGCTCGCCGGGACGGAGGAACGATGAGCAGTTCTTC; CDR3 protein: CASSSPGRRNDEQFF
V gene: TRBV20-1; D gene: NA; clone size: many; J gene: TRBJ1-4; CDR3 DNA: TGCAGTGCTAGAGACCCTTTTGGGGGGGCGAGTGAAAAACTGTTTTTT; CDR3 protein: CSARDPFGGASEKLFF
V gene: TRBV7-2; D gene: TRBD2; clone size: many; J gene: TRBJ2-7; CDR3 DNA: TGTGCCAGCAGCCCGACTCCCCCCCCTGAACTAGCGGGGAGACCCTACGAGCAGTACTTC; CDR3 protein: CASSPTPPPELAGRPYEQYF
V gene: TRBV6-2/TRBV6-3; D gene: NA; clone size: few; J gene: TRBJ1-2; CDR3 DNA: TGTGCCAGCAACCTAGGGTTGAAGGATGGCTACACCTTC; CDR3 protein: CASNLGLKDGYTF
V gene: TRBV11-2; D gene: NA; clone size: many; J gene: TRBJ2-7; CDR3 DNA: TGTGCCAGCAGAATCGGGGGCTACGAGCAGTACTTC; CDR3 protein: CASRIGGYEQYF
V gene: TRBV19; D gene: NA; clone size: many; J gene: TRBJ1-1; CDR3 DNA: TGTGCCAGTAGTATAGGGCCGGTTGAAGCTTTCTTT; CDR3 protein: CASSIGPVEAFF
V gene: TRBV7-8; D gene: NA; clone size: many; J gene: TRBJ2-3; CDR3 DNA: TGTGCCAGCAGCCCGGGCGACAGTCGCACAGATACGCAGTATTTT; CDR3 protein: CASSPGDSRTDTQYF
V gene: TRBV28; D gene: NA; clone size: many; J gene: TRBJ2-3; CDR3 DNA: TGTGCCAGCAGTTTTTCCGGTGGGGGAGATACGCAGTATTTT; CDR3 protein: CASSFSGGGDTQYF
V gene: TRBV20-1; D gene: NA; clone size: many; J gene: TRBJ1-1; CDR3 DNA: TGCAGTGCGAGGCCGGGTGACACTGAAGCTTTCTTT; CDR3 protein: CSARPGDTEAFF
V gene: TRBV20-1; D gene: NA; clone size: few; J gene: TRBJ1-5; CDR3 DNA: TGCAGTGCTCTCGGAACGGGACATCTAAGCAATCAGCCCCAGCATTTT; CDR3 protein: CSALGTGHLSNQPQHF
V gene: TRBV7-2; D gene: NA; clone size: many; J gene: TRBJ1-1; CDR3 DNA: TGTGCCAGCAGCTTAGGTGGGCGCATCGGGGAGACTGAAGCTTTCTTT; CDR3 protein: CASSLGGRIGETEAFF
V gene: TRBV12-3/TRBV12-4; D gene: NA; clone size: few; J gene: TRBJ1-6; CDR3 DNA: TGTGCCAGCAGTTTAGGCGTCGTGGGTTCACCCCTCCACTTT; CDR3 protein: CASSLGVVGSPLHF
V gene: TRBV12-3/TRBV12-4; D gene: NA; clone size: many; J gene: TRBJ2-1; CDR3 DNA: TGTGCCAGCAGTCCCAGGTTATACAATGAGCAGTTCTTC; CDR3 protein: CASSPRLYNEQFF
V gene: TRBV5-6; D gene: TRBD2; clone size: NA; J gene: TRBJ2-2; CDR3 DNA: TGTGCCAGCAGCTCCCGTAGCGGGGCCGAAAACACCGGGGAGCTGTTTTTT; CDR3 protein: CASSSRSGAENTGELFF
V gene: TRBV7-2; D gene: TRBD2; clone size: many; J gene: TRBJ2-3; CDR3 DNA: TGTGCCAGCATAGCGGGGGGGAGTTCAGATACGCAGTATTTT; CDR3 protein: CASIAGGSSDTQYF
V gene: TRBV7-2; D gene: TRBD1; clone size: many; J gene: TRBJ1-2; CDR3 DNA: TGTGCCAGCAGCCCCGGACAGGGAGGGAGTGGCTACACCTTC; CDR3 protein: CASSPGQGGSGYTF
V gene: TRBV7-2; D gene: NA; clone size: many; J gene: TRBJ2-5; CDR3 DNA: TGTGCCAGCAGCTTAGCGCTGACTGAGGAGACCCAGTACTTC; CDR3 protein: CASSLALTEETQYF
V gene: TRBV7-2; D gene: NA; clone size: many; J gene: TRBJ2-1; CDR3 DNA: TGTGCCAGCAGCTTGGCCCTCTACAATGAGCAGTTCTTC; CDR3 protein: CASSLALYNEQFF
V gene: TRBV6-6; D gene: NA; clone size: many; J gene: TRBJ2-5; CDR3 DNA: TGTGCCAGCAGTTCCCTCGGCCAGGGCTTGACCCAGTACTTC; CDR3 protein: CASSSLGQGLTQYF
V gene: TRBV29-1; D gene: TRBD1; clone size: NA; J gene: TRBJ2-3; CDR3 DNA: TGCAGCGTTGATAGAAACCCGGGACAGGGGGATTCTGGCACAGATACGCAGTATTTT; CDR3 protein: CSVDRNPGQGDSGTDTQYF
V gene: TRBV11-2; D gene: TRBD2; clone size: many; J gene: TRBJ2-1; CDR3 DNA: TGTGCCAGCAGCTTAGACCTCGGGGTAGCGGGAGGGCTTTACAATGAGCAGTTCTTC; CDR3 protein: CASSLDLGVAGGLYNEQFF
V gene: TRBV7-3; D gene: TRBD2; clone size: many; J gene: TRBJ2-7; CDR3 DNA: TGTGCCAGCAGCTTAAGTAGGTCTAGCGGAACCTACGAGCAGTACTTC; CDR3 protein: CASSLSRSSGTYEQYF
V gene: TRBV28; D gene: NA; clone size: NA; J gene: TRBJ2-2; CDR3 DNA: TGTGCCAGCAGTACCCGCTCGGGGGGCCCCCGGACCGGGGAGCTGTTTTTT; CDR3 protein: CASSTRSGGPRTGELFF
V gene: TRBV28; D gene: NA; clone size: many; J gene: TRBJ2-2; CDR3 DNA: TGTGCCAGCAGTTTTCGTGGGGCGTCTCCCCCCGGGGAGCTGTTTTTT; CDR3 protein: CASSFRGASPPGELFF
V gene: TRBV28; D gene: NA; clone size: many; J gene: TRBJ2-2; CDR3 DNA: TGTGCCAGCAGTTTCCTCTCCCCCCCCGGGGAGCTGTTTTTT; CDR3 protein: CASSFLSPPGELFF
V gene: TRBV7-6; D gene: TRBD1; clone size: many; J gene: TRBJ1-1; CDR3 DNA: TGTGCCAGCAGCCCTGACAGGGGTTATCACACTGAAGCTTTCTTT; CDR3 protein: CASSPDRGYHTEAFF
V gene: TRBV19; D gene: NA; clone size: many; J gene: TRBJ2-7; CDR3 DNA: TGTGCCAGTAGTATAGGGCCGACGACCTACGAGCAGTACTTC; CDR3 protein: CASSIGPTTYEQYF
V gene: TRBV20-1; D gene: NA; clone size: many; J gene: TRBJ1-6; CDR3 DNA: TGCAGTGCTAGGACCTTGGCGGGGACTAGTTCACCCCTCCACTTT; CDR3 protein: CSARTLAGTSSPLHF
V gene: TRBV7-8; D gene: NA; clone size: many; J gene: TRBJ1-1; CDR3 DNA: TGTGCCAGCAGTGAGGGCCCAGTCAGGGCTGAAGCTTTCTTT; CDR3 protein: CASSEGPVRAEAFF
V gene: TRBV7-2; D gene: NA; clone size: NA; J gene: TRBJ2-3; CDR3 DNA: TGTGCCAGCAGCGGGTTAGGAGGGCGTGGCGATACGCAGTATTTT; CDR3 protein: CASSGLGGRGDTQYF
V gene: TRBV7-2; D gene: NA; clone size: NA; J gene: TRBJ1-1; CDR3 DNA: TGTGCCAGCAGCTTAGGGTGGGGCACCCCGAACACTGAAGCTTTCTTT; CDR3 protein: CASSLGWGTPNTEAFF
V gene: TRBV5-1; D gene: NA; clone size: many; J gene: TRBJ1-1; CDR3 DNA: TGCGCCAGCAGCTTGCCAGCATCGAACACTGAAGCTTTCTTT; CDR3 protein: CASSLPASNTEAFF
V gene: TRBV30; D gene: TRBD2; clone size: NA; J gene: TRBJ2-5; CDR3 DNA: TGTGCCTGGAGTTGGGGAGGGGAGACCCAGTACTTC; CDR3 protein: CAWSWGGETQYF
V gene: TRBV7-2; D gene: TRBD1; clone size: many; J gene: TRBJ1-1; CDR3 DNA: TGTGCCAGCAGCACCCGGACAGGGGCTCCTGAAGCTTTCTTT; CDR3 protein: CASSTRTGAPEAFF
V gene: TRBV3-1; D gene: TRBD2; clone size: NA; J gene: TRBJ2-1; CDR3 DNA: TGTGCCAGCAGCCAGGCTGCGGGGGGGTACAATGAGCAGTTCTTC; CDR3 protein: CASSQAAGGYNEQFF
V gene: TRBV19; D gene: NA; clone size: many; J gene: TRBJ2-2; CDR3 DNA: TGTGCCAGTAGTCCCCAACAGAGGGCGAACACCGGGGAGCTGTTTTTT; CDR3 protein: CASSPQQRANTGELFF